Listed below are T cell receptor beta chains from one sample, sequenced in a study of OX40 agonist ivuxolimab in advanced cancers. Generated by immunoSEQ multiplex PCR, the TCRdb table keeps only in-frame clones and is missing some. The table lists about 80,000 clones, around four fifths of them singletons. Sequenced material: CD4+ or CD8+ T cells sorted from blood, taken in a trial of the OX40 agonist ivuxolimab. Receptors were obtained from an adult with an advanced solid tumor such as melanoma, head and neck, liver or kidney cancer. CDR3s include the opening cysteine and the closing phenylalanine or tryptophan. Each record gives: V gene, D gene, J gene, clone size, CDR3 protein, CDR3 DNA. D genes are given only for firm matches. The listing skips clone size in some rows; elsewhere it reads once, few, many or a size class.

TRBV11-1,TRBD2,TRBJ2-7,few,CASSASGLAGDREQYF,TGTGCCAGCAGCGCCTCGGGACTAGCGGGGGACCGGGAGCAGTACTTC
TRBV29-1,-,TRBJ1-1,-,CSGGGTNDYTEAFF,TGCAGCGGTGGGGGGACCAATGACTATACTGAAGCTTTCTTT
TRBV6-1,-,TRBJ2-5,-,CASSGSGETQYF,TGTGCCAGCAGTGGGAGCGGGGAGACCCAGTACTTC
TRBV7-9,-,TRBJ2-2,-,CASSLADGTGELFF,TGTGCCAGCAGCTTAGCGGACGGCACCGGGGAGCTGTTTTTT
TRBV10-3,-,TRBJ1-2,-,CAISGGNYGYTF,TGTGCCATCAGTGGGGGGAACTATGGCTACACCTTC
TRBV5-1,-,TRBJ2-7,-,CASSLLATVGAEQYF,TGCGCCAGCAGCTTGCTCGCCACGGTGGGCGCCGAGCAGTACTTC
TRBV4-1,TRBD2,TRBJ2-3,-,CASSQPRLAGGTDTQYF,TGCGCCAGCAGCCAACCCAGACTAGCGGGGGGTACAGATACGCAGTATTTT
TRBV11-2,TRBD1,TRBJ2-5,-,CASSSGTGYQETQYF,TGTGCCAGCAGCTCCGGGACAGGGTATCAAGAGACCCAGTACTTC
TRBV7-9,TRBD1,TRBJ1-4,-,CASSFPRGGAGTNEKLFF,TGTGCCAGCAGCTTTCCTCGAGGGGGCGCCGGAACTAATGAAAAACTGTTTTTT
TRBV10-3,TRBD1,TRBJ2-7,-,CAISPGGVYEEQYF,TGTGCCATCAGCCCAGGGGGAGTTTACGAGGAGCAGTACTTC
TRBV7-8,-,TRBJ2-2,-,CASSSLPGYSGELFF,TGTGCCAGCAGCTCCCTTCCCGGGTACTCCGGGGAGCTGTTTTTT
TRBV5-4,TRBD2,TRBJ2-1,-,CASSRASGSYNEQFF,TGTGCCAGCAGCCGGGCCAGCGGGAGTTACAATGAGCAGTTCTTC
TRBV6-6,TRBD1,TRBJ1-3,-,CASRSTGAGNTIYF,TGTGCCAGCAGGTCCACAGGGGCAGGAAACACCATATATTTT
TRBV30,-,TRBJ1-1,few,CAWSWGMSEAFF,TGTGCCTGGAGTTGGGGAATGTCTGAAGCTTTCTTT
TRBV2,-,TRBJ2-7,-,CASSDDFRSSYEQYF,TGTGCCAGCAGTGACGATTTCAGAAGCTCCTACGAGCAGTACTTC
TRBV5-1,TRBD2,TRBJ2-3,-,CASSPGLASSTDTQYF,TGCGCCAGCAGCCCGGGACTAGCGAGTAGCACAGATACGCAGTATTTT
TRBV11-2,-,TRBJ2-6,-,CASSLANSGANVLTF,TGTGCCAGCAGCTTAGCTAATTCTGGGGCCAACGTCCTGACTTTC
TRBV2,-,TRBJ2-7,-,CASSENSKSYEQYF,TGTGCCAGCAGTGAAAATTCTAAGTCCTACGAGCAGTACTTC
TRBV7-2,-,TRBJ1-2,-,CASSSGLGNYGYTF,TGTGCCAGCAGCTCGGGACTCGGGAACTATGGCTACACCTTC
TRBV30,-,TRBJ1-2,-,CAWSEGMAYGYTF,TGTGCCTGGAGTGAGGGAATGGCCTATGGCTACACCTTC
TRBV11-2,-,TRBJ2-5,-,CASSGALARQETQYF,TGTGCCAGCAGCGGGGCCCTAGCGCGCCAAGAGACCCAGTACTTC
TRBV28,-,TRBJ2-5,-,CASTPKGTQETQYF,TGTGCCAGCACCCCTAAGGGGACTCAAGAGACCCAGTACTTC
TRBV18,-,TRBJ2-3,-,CASSPRLGDTQYF,TGTGCCAGCTCACCACGCCTGGGGGATACGCAGTATTTT
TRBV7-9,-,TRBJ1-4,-,CASSLRQGPEKLFF,TGTGCCAGCAGCTTAAGGCAGGGTCCGGAAAAACTGTTTTTT
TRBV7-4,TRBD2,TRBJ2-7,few,CASSPSGTSGSGSYEQYF,TGTGCCAGCAGCCCCAGTGGGACTAGCGGGAGTGGCTCCTACGAGCAGTACTTC
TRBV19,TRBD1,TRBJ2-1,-,CATIPQGARYEQFF,TGTGCCACAATCCCTCAGGGGGCGCGCTATGAGCAGTTCTTC
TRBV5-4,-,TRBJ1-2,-,CASGDGIYGYTF,TGTGCCAGCGGGGACGGCATCTATGGCTACACCTTC
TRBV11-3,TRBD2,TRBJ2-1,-,CASSLIAGGSNEQFF,TGTGCCAGCAGCTTAATAGCGGGGGGGTCCAATGAGCAGTTCTTC
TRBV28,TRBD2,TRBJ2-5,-,CASSELSGQETQYF,TGTGCCAGCAGTGAACTTAGCGGGCAAGAGACCCAGTACTTC
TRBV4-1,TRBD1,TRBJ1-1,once,CASSQGGQGEKAFF,TGCGCCAGCAGCCAAGGGGGGCAGGGGGAGAAAGCTTTCTTT
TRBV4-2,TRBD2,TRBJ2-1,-,CASSQPTSGSFGGDEQFF,TGTGCCAGCAGCCAGCCGACTAGCGGGAGTTTCGGAGGCGATGAGCAGTTCTTC
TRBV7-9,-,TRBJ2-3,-,CASSLVTGGTDTQYF,TGTGCCAGCAGCTTAGTTACCGGTGGCACAGATACGCAGTATTTT
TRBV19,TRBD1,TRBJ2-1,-,CASSIQGALPYNEQFF,TGTGCCAGTAGTATACAGGGGGCATTGCCCTACAATGAGCAGTTCTTC
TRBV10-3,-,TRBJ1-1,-,CAISEGGQSTEAFF,TGTGCCATCAGTGAAGGGGGGCAGAGCACTGAAGCTTTCTTT
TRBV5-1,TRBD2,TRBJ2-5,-,CASSGGTSGLGETQYF,TGCGCCAGCAGCGGCGGGACTAGCGGCCTCGGGGAGACCCAGTACTTC
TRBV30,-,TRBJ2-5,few,CAWSVNRGGGETQYF,TGTGCCTGGAGTGTAAATAGAGGGGGTGGAGAGACCCAGTACTTC
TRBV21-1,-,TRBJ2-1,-,CASSKGDANPEGSYNEQFF,TGTGCCAGCAGCAAAGGGGACGCCAACCCGGAGGGCTCCTACAATGAGCAGTTCTTC
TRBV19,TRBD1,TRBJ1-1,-,CASSTGGQGAPEAFF,TGTGCCAGTAGTACCGGGGGACAGGGGGCGCCTGAAGCTTTCTTT
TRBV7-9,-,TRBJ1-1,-,CASSLVFRNTEAFF,TGTGCCAGCAGCTTAGTGTTCAGGAACACTGAAGCTTTCTTT
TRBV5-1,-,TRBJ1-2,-,CASSLGEGGYTF,TGCGCCAGCAGCTTGGGGGAAGGAGGCTACACCTTC
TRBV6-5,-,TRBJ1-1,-,CASSRMGPTNTEAFF,TGTGCCAGCAGCCGAATGGGACCGACGAACACTGAAGCTTTCTTT
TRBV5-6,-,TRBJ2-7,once,CASSSGVYEQYF,TGTGCCAGCAGCTCGGGAGTCTACGAGCAGTACTTC
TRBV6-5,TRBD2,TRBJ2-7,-,CASRKSGASSYEQYF,TGTGCCAGCCGTAAGAGCGGGGCCTCCTCCTACGAGCAGTACTTC
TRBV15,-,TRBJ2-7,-,CATSEGILGGGYEQYF,TGTGCCACCAGCGAGGGGATTTTAGGAGGAGGCTACGAGCAGTACTTC
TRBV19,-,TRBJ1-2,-,CASSNNRAHGYTF,TGTGCCAGTAGCAACAACCGGGCCCATGGCTACACCTTC
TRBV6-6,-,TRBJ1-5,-,CASRKGESGPQHF,TGTGCCAGCAGGAAGGGGGAATCAGGGCCCCAGCATTTT
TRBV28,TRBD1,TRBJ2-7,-,CASNSPGQSSYEQYF,TGTGCCAGCAACAGCCCGGGACAGAGCTCCTACGAGCAGTACTTC
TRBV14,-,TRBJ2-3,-,CASSLGPQLVRGTDTQYF,TGTGCCAGCAGCCTTGGACCTCAACTAGTTCGGGGCACAGATACGCAGTATTTT
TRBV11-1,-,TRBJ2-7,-,CASSPGRRLAYEQYF,TGTGCCAGCAGCCCAGGAAGGAGGCTAGCCTACGAGCAGTACTTC
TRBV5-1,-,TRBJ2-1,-,CASSSGNINEQFF,TGCGCCAGCAGCTCGGGAAATATCAATGAGCAGTTCTTC
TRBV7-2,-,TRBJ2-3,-,CASSLFFRTLPDTQYF,TGTGCCAGCAGCTTATTTTTTAGGACCCTCCCAGATACGCAGTATTTT
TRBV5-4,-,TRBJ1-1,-,CASSQAGRATEAFF,TGTGCCAGCAGCCAAGCAGGGAGGGCCACTGAAGCTTTCTTT
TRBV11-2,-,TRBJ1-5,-,CASSPGGGARQPQHF,TGTGCCAGCAGCCCCGGAGGGGGGGCCCGTCAGCCCCAGCATTTT
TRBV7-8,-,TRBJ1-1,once,CASSLYGETGLAFF,TGTGCCAGCAGCTTATACGGCGAGACGGGTTTGGCTTTCTTT
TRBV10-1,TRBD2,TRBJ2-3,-,CASGGTSGLGTQYF,TGCGCCAGCGGGGGGACTAGCGGCCTAGGCACGCAGTATTTT
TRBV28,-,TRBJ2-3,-,CASSDATTQYF,TGTGCCAGCAGTGACGCCACTACGCAGTATTTT
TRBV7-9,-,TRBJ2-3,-,CASSLGRGVTDTQYF,TGTGCCAGCAGCCTGGGGCGGGGTGTCACAGATACGCAGTATTTT
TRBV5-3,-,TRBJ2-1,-,CARSLVGLEQFF,TGTGCCAGAAGCTTGGTGGGGTTGGAACAGTTCTTC
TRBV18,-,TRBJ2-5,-,CASSPEQGGETQYF,TGTGCCAGCTCACCCGAGCAGGGGGGTGAGACCCAGTACTTC